These T cell receptor beta chains were read from a single sample in a study of T-cell memory formation after mild COVID-19. TCRdb processed the 5' RACE reads anew with MiXCR; each CDR3 protein has one entry. The data hold around 450,000 distinct CDR3 sequences, with 20% to 25% observed a single time. Sequencing used PBMCs or a T cell subset sorted from them (not recorded which). The receptor source for this set is an adult woman who had mild COVID-19 (a few samples of this study predate the infection). Cell type and time point are not known. CDR3s include the opening cysteine and the closing phenylalanine or tryptophan. The order of the fields is V gene, clone size, J gene, D gene, CDR3 length, CDR3 protein, CDR3 DNA. A D gene is named only where the DNA matches it firmly. Size is omitted from some rows. Given values are once, few, many or a class for expanded clones.

>TRBV5-1|.|TRBJ2-2|.|14
CASSAGEFTGELFF
TGCGCCAGCAGCGCAGGGGAATTCACCGGGGAGCTGTTTTTT
>TRBV6-5|.|TRBJ2-7|TRBD1|13
CASSLNRGREQYF
TGTGCCAGCAGTTTAAACAGGGGGCGCGAGCAGTACTTC
>TRBV4-3|few|TRBJ1-1|.|19
CASSQDVVDVGRPNTEAFF
TGCGCCAGCAGCCAAGATGTGGTGGATGTAGGACGGCCGAACACTGAAGCTTTCTTT
>TRBV14|few|TRBJ2-7|.|16
CASSPRSVEGAYEQYF
TGTGCCAGCAGCCCCCGTTCGGTTGAAGGGGCCTACGAGCAGTACTTC
>TRBV5-1|.|TRBJ1-2|TRBD1|13
CASSLGTGEGYTF
TGCGCCAGCAGCTTGGGGACAGGCGAAGGCTACACCTTC
>TRBV24-1|.|TRBJ2-1|TRBD2|14
CATSDWTSGKGQFF
TGTGCCACCAGTGATTGGACTAGCGGGAAGGGGCAGTTCTTC
>TRBV24-1|few|TRBJ2-1|.|12
CATSVSYNEQFF
TGTGCCACCAGTGTTTCGTACAATGAGCAGTTCTTC
>TRBV5-6|.|TRBJ2-3|.|15
CASSPRTARTDTQYF
TGTGCCAGCAGCCCCAGGACGGCACGCACAGATACGCAGTATTTT
>TRBV5-6|few|TRBJ2-5|.|18
CASTTITGQRKSRETQYF
TGTGCCAGCACGACAATAACTGGACAGCGAAAAAGTAGGGAGACCCAGTACTTC
>TRBV10-3|.|TRBJ2-6|TRBD1|16
CANSDGTAGWANVLTF
TGTGCCAACTCGGATGGGACAGCCGGGTGGGCCAACGTCCTGACTTTC
>TRBV12-3/TRBV12-4|.|TRBJ1-5|.|14
CASSPTGISQPQHF
TGTGCCAGCAGTCCAACAGGGATCTCTCAGCCCCAGCATTTT
>TRBV7-2|few|TRBJ2-7|.|14
CASSLARGVYEQYF
TGTGCCAGCAGCTTAGCGAGGGGGGTCTACGAGCAGTACTTC
>TRBV23-1|.|TRBJ2-2|.|17
CASSHLSGGPNTGELFF
TGCGCCAGCAGTCATCTGTCCGGGGGCCCGAACACCGGGGAGCTGTTTTTT
>TRBV9|.|TRBJ2-7|.|15
CASSVSWQGTYEQYF
TGTGCCAGCAGCGTATCGTGGCAGGGGACCTACGAGCAGTACTTC
>TRBV7-9|few|TRBJ2-2|.|15
CASSPRPGKAGELFF
TGTGCCAGCAGCCCTAGGCCGGGAAAGGCCGGGGAGCTGTTTTTT
>TRBV5-1|.|TRBJ2-1|.|16
CASSLVLGSSYNEQFF
TGCGCCAGCAGCTTGGTACTAGGGAGCTCCTACAATGAGCAGTTCTTC
>TRBV27|.|TRBJ2-5|.|16
CASSFRLPGAGETQYF
TGTGCCAGCAGTTTTCGCCTCCCTGGGGCTGGGGAGACCCAGTACTTC
>TRBV12-3/TRBV12-4|few|TRBJ2-3|.|16
CASSLGSPGSTDTQYF
TGTGCCAGCAGTTTGGGGTCCCCTGGTTCCACAGATACGCAGTATTTT
>TRBV7-3|few|TRBJ2-1|.|14
CASSLNREVHEQFF
TGTGCCAGCAGCTTAAACAGGGAGGTCCATGAGCAGTTCTTC
>TRBV4-1|few|TRBJ2-7|.|13
CASSQDRRYEQYF
TGCGCCAGCAGCCAAGATCGAAGGTACGAGCAGTACTTC
>TRBV29-1|few|TRBJ2-7|.|13
CSVERADSYEQYF
TGCAGCGTTGAAAGGGCTGACAGCTACGAGCAGTACTTC
>TRBV20-1|.|TRBJ2-7|.|15
CSARDRQADFYEQYF
TGCAGTGCTAGAGATCGGCAGGCGGACTTCTACGAGCAGTACTTC
>TRBV4-1|.|TRBJ2-7|TRBD1|14
CASSPGQGVREQYF
TGCGCCAGCAGCCCCGGACAGGGTGTGCGAGAGCAGTACTTC
>TRBV12-5|.|TRBJ2-7|TRBD1|14
CASGLEGTGYEQYF
TGTGCTAGTGGCCTTGAGGGGACAGGCTACGAGCAGTACTTC
>TRBV20-1|.|TRBJ2-1|TRBD2|17
CSASQRQIAGGSNEQFF
TGCAGTGCTAGTCAGAGGCAAATAGCGGGGGGAAGCAATGAGCAGTTCTTC
>TRBV12-3/TRBV12-4|many|TRBJ2-4|TRBD1|17
CASSPRWGQGFHVVQYF
TGTGCCAGCAGTCCACGTTGGGGACAGGGGTTCCACGTGGTTCAGTACTTC
>TRBV6-1|.|TRBJ1-1|.|11
CASSVDLAAFF
TGTGCCAGCAGTGTCGACCTGGCAGCTTTCTTT
>TRBV5-1|few|TRBJ2-3|TRBD2|16
CASSLVGRGAPDTQYF
TGCGCCAGCAGCTTGGTAGGGCGGGGGGCTCCAGATACGCAGTATTTT
>TRBV7-6|.|TRBJ2-1|TRBD2|16
CASSLALAGGRDEQFF
TGTGCCAGCAGCTTAGCGCTAGCGGGGGGTCGAGATGAGCAGTTCTTC
>TRBV5-1|.|TRBJ2-7|TRBD2|15
CASSSGSGASYEQYF
TGCGCCAGCAGCAGCGGTAGCGGGGCATCGTACGAGCAGTACTTC
>TRBV18|few|TRBJ1-1|.|13
CASYTYLNTEAFF
TGTGCCAGCTACACCTACCTGAACACTGAAGCTTTCTTT
>TRBV6-2/TRBV6-3|.|TRBJ1-2|.|13
CASSYAAWNGYTF
TGTGCCAGCAGCTACGCTGCGTGGAATGGCTACACCTTC
>TRBV29-1|.|TRBJ2-7|.|14
CSVEAEQPLGEQYF
TGCAGCGTTGAAGCGGAACAGCCCCTTGGCGAGCAGTACTTC
>TRBV9|few|TRBJ2-7|TRBD2|15
CASSVGGGGAYEQYF
TGTGCCAGCAGCGTAGGCGGTGGGGGGGCCTACGAGCAGTACTTC
>TRBV27|few|TRBJ2-7|.|13
CASSSTGRNEQYF
TGTGCCAGCAGTTCTACAGGGAGGAACGAGCAGTACTTC
>TRBV25-1|many|TRBJ2-7|TRBD1|13
CASSVGQGYEQYF
TGTGCCAGCAGTGTAGGACAGGGGTACGAGCAGTACTTC
>TRBV27|.|TRBJ2-1|.|15
CASSLMISSYNEQFF
TGTGCCAGCTCCCTCATGATTAGCTCCTACAATGAGCAGTTCTTC
>TRBV12-3/TRBV12-4|many|TRBJ2-5|TRBD2|14
CASSFTSGKETQYF
TGTGCCAGCAGTTTTACTAGCGGAAAAGAGACCCAGTACTTC
>TRBV14|many|TRBJ2-1|TRBD1|12
CASSPGQGEQFF
TGTGCCAGCAGCCCTGGACAGGGAGAGCAGTTCTTC
>TRBV3-1|few|TRBJ1-3|.|13
CASSHGTGNTIYF
TGTGCCAGCAGCCACGGGACTGGAAACACCATATATTTT
>TRBV7-8|few|TRBJ2-1|TRBD1|16
CASSNSDGQWGQGQFF
TGTGCCAGCAGCAATAGCGACGGGCAGTGGGGACAGGGGCAGTTCTTC
>TRBV19|medium-sized|TRBJ1-2|TRBD1|13
CASRAGTVNGYTF
TGTGCCAGTAGGGCCGGGACAGTAAACGGCTACACCTTC
>TRBV6-2/TRBV6-3|.|TRBJ2-7|.|16
CASSYLGRSLSYEQYF
TGTGCCAGCAGTTACCTCGGACGGAGCCTCTCCTACGAGCAGTACTTC
>TRBV5-1|.|TRBJ2-2|.|14
CASTGTLNTGELFF
TGCGCCAGCACCGGGACACTGAACACCGGGGAGCTGTTTTTT
>TRBV6-1|few|TRBJ2-2|.|12
CASSWKTGELFF
TGTGCCAGCAGTTGGAAGACCGGGGAGCTGTTTTTT
>TRBV7-8|.|TRBJ2-7|TRBD1|18
CASSVLMVGTGGSYEQYF
TGTGCCAGCAGCGTCCTGATGGTCGGGACAGGGGGCTCCTACGAGCAGTACTTC
>TRBV30|few|TRBJ2-3|TRBD2|14
CAWSVSLSGGTQYF
TGTGCCTGGAGTGTTAGTCTAAGCGGGGGGACGCAGTATTTT
>TRBV7-2|.|TRBJ2-5|.|15
CASSLATLARETQYF
TGTGCCAGCAGCTTAGCCACGCTAGCTAGGGAGACCCAGTACTTC
>TRBV6-2/TRBV6-3|once|TRBJ2-1|.|16
CASSSRGQGSYNEQFF
TGTGCCAGCAGTTCCCGGGGCCAGGGGTCCTACAATGAGCAGTTCTTC
>TRBV4-1|.|TRBJ2-3|.|14
CASSQDPPADTQYF
TGCGCCAGCAGCCAAGATCCCCCCGCAGATACGCAGTATTTT
>TRBV18|.|TRBJ1-5|.|13
CASSPGNNQPQHF
TGTGCCAGCTCACCTGGAAACAATCAGCCCCAGCATTTT
>TRBV27|.|TRBJ2-2|TRBD1|14
CATRGQSNTGELFF
TGTGCCACCAGGGGACAGAGCAACACCGGGGAGCTGTTTTTT
>TRBV21-1|.|TRBJ1-6|.|10
CASSETPLHF
TGTGCCAGCAGCGAGACGCCCCTCCACTTT
>TRBV3-1|few|TRBJ1-1|.|12
CASSLHSTEAFF
TGTGCCAGCAGCCTTCATAGCACTGAAGCTTTCTTT
>TRBV7-9|few|TRBJ1-2|TRBD1|15
CASLARGLGMDGYTF
TGTGCCAGCTTAGCCAGGGGGCTTGGGATGGATGGCTACACCTTC
>TRBV5-5|many|TRBJ2-7|TRBD1|15
CASRPPGQGIHEQYF
TGTGCCAGCAGGCCACCGGGACAGGGGATCCACGAGCAGTACTTC
>TRBV7-6|few|TRBJ1-3|.|15
CASSADGTSGNTIYF
TGTGCCAGCAGCGCGGACGGTACCTCTGGAAACACCATATATTTT